This T cell receptor (beta chain) came from a study of blood T cell repertoires in COVID-19. Study as a whole: Spain, Italy and the United States supplied samples that represented acute and convalescent COVID-19. T cells, B-cell-depleted T cells, or PBMCs provided the cDNA or gDNA that served as material.

The authors' processing: It was from reference gene primer amplification that nucleated cell counts were estimated. TCRdb's table, derived via immunoSEQ multiplex PCR, lists solely in-frame clones and lacks some. V and J calls and clone size come straight from that table; D and trimming were deduced from the DNA. This table has about 64,000 clones, about 70% appearing once. Trimming stripped 1 base from V and 1 base from J, with 10 bases between. In germline, CDR1 is KGHSH, CDR2 LQKENI. The CDR3 loop spans 16 amino acids. The TCR comes from a human donor in a cohort sampled during active COVID-19. What was sequenced was peripheral blood. V is TRBV18 and J is TRBJ2-2; no clear D. The CDR3 sequence is CASSPQQPKNTGELFF. The CDR3, as DNA: TGTGCCAGCTCACCACAGCAACCAAAGAACACCGGGGAGCTGTTTTTT. Using reference TRBV18 and TRBJ2-2 for the parts outside the CDR3, the full variable domain is NAGVMQNPRHLVRRRGQEARLRCSPMKGHSHVYWYRQLPEEGLKFMVYLQKENIIDESGMPKERFSAEFPKEGPSILRIQQVVRGDSAAYFCASSPQQPKNTGELFFGEGSRLTVL.